This T cell receptor (beta chain) originates from a study of blood T cell repertoires in COVID-19. Whole-study context: In each case, the material was cDNA or gDNA derived from T cells, B-cell-depleted T cells, or PBMCs.

How the authors handled the data: The authors estimated nucleated cell counts from reference gene primer amplification. The method was immunoSEQ multiplex PCR; TCRdb's version includes in-frame clones alone and lacks a portion of them. The V and J calls and the clone size are those of that table, but D and trimming were determined from the DNA. The sample has tens of thousands of clones; around 84% are singletons. The CDR3 length is 15 residues. Unmatched junction bases numbered 11, after V lost 3 bases and J lost 7 bases. From germline, CDR1 is DFQATT and CDR2 SNEGSKA (reference sequence). The receptor's source is a man aged 45-60 years with acute or convalescent COVID-19. The rearrangement uses TRBV20-1 and TRBJ2-1; the match to TRBD2 covers 8 bases. The sample was peripheral blood. The CDR3 is CSASDQTSVGNEQFF. The CDR3 DNA is TGCAGTGCTAGTGACCAGACTAGCGTTGGAAATGAGCAGTTCTTC.